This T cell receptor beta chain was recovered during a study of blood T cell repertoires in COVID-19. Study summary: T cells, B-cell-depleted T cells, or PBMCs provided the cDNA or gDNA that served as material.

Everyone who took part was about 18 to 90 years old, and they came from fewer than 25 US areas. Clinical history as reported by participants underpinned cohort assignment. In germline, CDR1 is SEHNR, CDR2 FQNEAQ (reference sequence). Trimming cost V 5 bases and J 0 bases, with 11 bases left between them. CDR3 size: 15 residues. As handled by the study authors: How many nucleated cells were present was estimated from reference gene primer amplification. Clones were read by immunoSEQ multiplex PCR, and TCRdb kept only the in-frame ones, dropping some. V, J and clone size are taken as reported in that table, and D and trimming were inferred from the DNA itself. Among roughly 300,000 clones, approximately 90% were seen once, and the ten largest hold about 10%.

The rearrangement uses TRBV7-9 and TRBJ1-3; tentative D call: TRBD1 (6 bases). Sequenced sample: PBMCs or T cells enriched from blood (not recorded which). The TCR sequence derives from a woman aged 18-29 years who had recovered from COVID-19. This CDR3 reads CASSVRDNSGNTIYF. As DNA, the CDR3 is TGTGCCAGCAGCGTACGGGACAACTCTGGAAACACCATATATTTT.